This is a list of T cell receptor beta chains from one sample in a study of blood T cell repertoires in COVID-19. Generated by immunoSEQ multiplex PCR, the TCRdb table keeps only in-frame clones and is missing some. Seen here are 250,000 or so clones, about 87% observed once, and the top ten hold about 2.5%. Material: peripheral blood. The receptors here all came from a man aged 25 to 45 with COVID-19, enrolled during active disease. Each CDR3 is given with its conserved first and last residue. The order of the fields is clone size, D gene, J gene, V gene, CDR3 DNA, CDR3 protein. A D gene is named only where the DNA matches it firmly. A row's size may be missing; if present it is once, few, many or a size class.

size: once; D: -; J: TRBJ2-6; V: TRBV5-1; DNA: TGCGCCAGCAGCTTGATCGCCCAGGGATCTGGGGCCAACGTCCTGACTTTC; CDR3: CASSLIAQGSGANVLTF
size: once; D: TRBD1; J: TRBJ2-7; V: TRBV19; DNA: TGTGCCAGTAGTATCCGACAGGGGGGCGAGCAGTACTTC; CDR3: CASSIRQGGEQYF
size: -; D: -; J: TRBJ1-1; V: TRBV6-5; DNA: TGTGCCAGCAGTTACTCACATCGAAATACTGAAGCTTTCTTT; CDR3: CASSYSHRNTEAFF
size: -; D: -; J: TRBJ2-4; V: TRBV9; DNA: TGTGCCAGCAGCGTAGCTTACAGGGACATTCAGTACTTC; CDR3: CASSVAYRDIQYF
size: -; D: TRBD2; J: TRBJ2-1; V: TRBV7-3; DNA: TGTGCCAGCAGCTTAATAGCGGGAGGGCCCTATGAGCAGTTCTTC; CDR3: CASSLIAGGPYEQFF
size: -; D: -; J: TRBJ2-7; V: TRBV5-5; DNA: TGTGCCAGCACCCGTGACGAGCAGTACTTC; CDR3: CASTRDEQYF
size: once; D: -; J: TRBJ2-5; V: TRBV30; DNA: TGTGCCTGGCAGGCTTTCCAAGAGACCCAGTACTTC; CDR3: CAWQAFQETQYF
size: -; D: -; J: TRBJ2-2; V: TRBV7-3; DNA: TGTGCCAGCAGCTTAACTGGGGCGAGGAACACCGGGGAGCTGTTTTTT; CDR3: CASSLTGARNTGELFF
size: -; D: -; J: TRBJ2-1; V: TRBV7-3; DNA: TGTGCCAGCAGTCATACCGGGAATTCGGGCAATGAGCAGTTCTTC; CDR3: CASSHTGNSGNEQFF
size: -; D: -; J: TRBJ1-1; V: TRBV4-2; DNA: TGTGCCAGCAGCCAAGATCTAGGGGCGCAAATGAACACTGAAGCTTTCTTT; CDR3: CASSQDLGAQMNTEAFF
size: -; D: -; J: TRBJ1-5; V: TRBV7-9; DNA: TGTGCCAGCAGCTTAGCGTTTAGCCGGGGGGCTAGCAATCAGCCCCAGCATTTT; CDR3: CASSLAFSRGASNQPQHF
size: -; D: TRBD1; J: TRBJ1-4; V: TRBV11-2; DNA: TGTGCCAGCAGCTTAGGACAGGGGGCAGGGGAAAAACTGTTTTTT; CDR3: CASSLGQGAGEKLFF
size: -; D: TRBD1; J: TRBJ1-1; V: TRBV19; DNA: TGTGCCAGTAGTCAATACGGGGACAGGGGTGAAGCTTTCTTT; CDR3: CASSQYGDRGEAFF
size: -; D: TRBD1; J: TRBJ2-3; V: TRBV6-2/TRBV6-3; DNA: TGTGCCAGCAGTTACGCTCCGGGACAGGGGGCGGGAGATACGCAGTATTTT; CDR3: CASSYAPGQGAGDTQYF
size: -; D: -; J: TRBJ1-1; V: TRBV7-9; DNA: TGTGCCAGCAGATCGACAGCCCCTGAAGCTTTCTTT; CDR3: CASRSTAPEAFF
size: -; D: -; J: TRBJ2-3; V: TRBV11-3; DNA: TGTGCCAGCAGCACGGGACTCCCCACAGATACGCAGTATTTT; CDR3: CASSTGLPTDTQYF
size: -; D: TRBD2; J: TRBJ2-1; V: TRBV10-3; DNA: TGTGCCATCAGTGTTGGGACTAGCGGGAGTCAATTTGAGCAGTTCTTC; CDR3: CAISVGTSGSQFEQFF
size: -; D: -; J: TRBJ1-4; V: TRBV7-2; DNA: TGTGCCAGCAGCCCCTGGGGGGGGAAAGAAAAACTGTTTTTT; CDR3: CASSPWGGKEKLFF
size: -; D: TRBD1; J: TRBJ2-1; V: TRBV15; DNA: TGTGCCACCAGCAGAGATAAGGGGGCAGACATCAATACTGAGCAGTTCTTC; CDR3: CATSRDKGADINTEQFF
size: -; D: -; J: TRBJ2-3; V: TRBV24-1; DNA: TGTGCCACCAGTGAACAGAGAAACGCAGATACGCAGTATTTT; CDR3: CATSEQRNADTQYF
size: -; D: -; J: TRBJ1-2; V: TRBV29-1; DNA: TGCAGCGTTGCCCTCCAGGGGAGCTATGGCTACACCTTC; CDR3: CSVALQGSYGYTF
size: -; D: -; J: TRBJ1-3; V: TRBV7-9; DNA: TGTGCCAGCAGCTTATCGGCAGGGGATACATCTGGAAACACCATATATTTT; CDR3: CASSLSAGDTSGNTIYF
size: -; D: -; J: TRBJ1-5; V: TRBV5-1; DNA: TGCGCCAGCAGCCTGACAGGCCTACGCAATCAGCCCCAGCATTTT; CDR3: CASSLTGLRNQPQHF
size: few; D: -; J: TRBJ1-3; V: TRBV15; DNA: TGTGCCACCAGCAGAGCCCCCGCCGGACAGAAGGGAAACACCATATATTTT; CDR3: CATSRAPAGQKGNTIYF
size: -; D: TRBD1; J: TRBJ2-2; V: TRBV6-5; DNA: TGTGCCAGCAGTTACCTCGGACAGGGAATCACCGGGGAGCTGTTTTTT; CDR3: CASSYLGQGITGELFF
size: -; D: TRBD1; J: TRBJ1-2; V: TRBV7-8; DNA: TGTGCCAGCAGCCTCGGGACAGGGGGATCAAACTATGGCTACACCTTC; CDR3: CASSLGTGGSNYGYTF
size: -; D: -; J: TRBJ2-6; V: TRBV2; DNA: TGTGCCAGCACCCTCTCTGGGGCCAACGTCCTGACTTTC; CDR3: CASTLSGANVLTF
size: -; D: TRBD1; J: TRBJ2-1; V: TRBV18; DNA: TGTGCCAGCTCCGTGACAGGGAACAATGAGCAGTTCTTC; CDR3: CASSVTGNNEQFF
size: -; D: -; J: TRBJ2-3; V: TRBV6-5; DNA: TGTGCCAGCAAGGTGCCCGGGGGACTTGATACGCAGTATTTT; CDR3: CASKVPGGLDTQYF
size: once; D: -; J: TRBJ2-2; V: TRBV7-2; DNA: TGTGCCAGCAGCCCAGACTGGAACACCGGGGAGCTGTTTTTT; CDR3: CASSPDWNTGELFF
size: -; D: TRBD2; J: TRBJ2-1; V: TRBV5-1; DNA: TGCGCCAGCAGCGAGGGACTACCATACAATGAGCAGTTCTTC; CDR3: CASSEGLPYNEQFF
size: -; D: -; J: TRBJ1-3; V: TRBV7-9; DNA: TGTGCCAGCAGCTTACTGGGCCGAGGAAACACCATATATTTT; CDR3: CASSLLGRGNTIYF
size: -; D: TRBD1; J: TRBJ1-5; V: TRBV10-3; DNA: TGTGCCATCAGTGATTACAGACAGGGGAGCGATCAGCCCCAGCATTTT; CDR3: CAISDYRQGSDQPQHF
size: -; D: -; J: TRBJ1-6; V: TRBV19; DNA: TGTGCCAGTAGCACTCTTAATTCACCCCTCCACTTT; CDR3: CASSTLNSPLHF
size: -; D: -; J: TRBJ1-1; V: TRBV7-9; DNA: TGTGCCAGCAGCTTAGGTCAGGGCGTCTCGACGTGG; CDR3: CASSLGQGVSTW
size: -; D: TRBD2; J: TRBJ2-5; V: TRBV7-9; DNA: TGTGCCAGCAGCTTGAGACTAGCGGCTGAGACCCAGTACTTC; CDR3: CASSLRLAAETQYF
size: few; D: TRBD1; J: TRBJ1-2; V: TRBV5-4; DNA: TGTGCCAGCAGCTGGGGACAGGCCGGTGGTGGCTACACCTTC; CDR3: CASSWGQAGGGYTF
size: -; D: -; J: TRBJ1-5; V: TRBV27; DNA: TGTGCCAGCAGTTTTGAGTATAGCAATCAGCCCCAGCATTTT; CDR3: CASSFEYSNQPQHF
size: -; D: TRBD2; J: TRBJ2-7; V: TRBV28; DNA: TGTGCCAGCAGTTTAATGGCGGGAGGGTTCATCGAGCAGTACTTC; CDR3: CASSLMAGGFIEQYF
size: -; D: -; J: TRBJ1-1; V: TRBV7-3; DNA: TGTGCCAGCAGCCAGATGGACAGACACACTGAAGCTTTCTTT; CDR3: CASSQMDRHTEAFF
size: -; D: TRBD2; J: TRBJ2-1; V: TRBV6-6; DNA: TGTGCCAGCAGTCAGCTAGCGGGAGTTACCTACAATGAGCAGTTCTTC; CDR3: CASSQLAGVTYNEQFF
size: -; D: -; J: TRBJ2-5; V: TRBV5-4; DNA: TGTGCCAGCAGCAAGGGGGACCAAGAGACCCAGTACTTC; CDR3: CASSKGDQETQYF
size: once; D: -; J: TRBJ1-3; V: TRBV5-5; DNA: TGTGCCAGCAGCTTGGGGCATGATGGAAACACCATATATTTT; CDR3: CASSLGHDGNTIYF
size: few; D: TRBD2; J: TRBJ2-6; V: TRBV7-2; DNA: TGTGCCAGCAGCTTAGGCGGGGGACTCTCTGGGGCCAACGTCCTGACTTTC; CDR3: CASSLGGGLSGANVLTF
size: -; D: TRBD2; J: TRBJ2-3; V: TRBV29-1; DNA: TGCAGCGTGGGGACTAGCGGGAGAGATACGCAGTATTTT; CDR3: CSVGTSGRDTQYF
size: -; D: -; J: TRBJ2-6; V: TRBV7-9; DNA: TGTGCCAGCAGCTTGCTAGCTGGGGCCAACGTCCTGACTTTC; CDR3: CASSLLAGANVLTF
size: -; D: -; J: TRBJ1-1; V: TRBV4-3; DNA: TGCGCCAGCAGCCAAGGATCGGGGTTGAACACTGAAGCTTTCTTT; CDR3: CASSQGSGLNTEAFF
size: -; D: TRBD2; J: TRBJ2-1; V: TRBV7-9; DNA: TGTGCCAGCAGCTCCACCGGACTAGCGGGGGTCTACAATGAGCAGTTCTTC; CDR3: CASSSTGLAGVYNEQFF
size: -; D: TRBD2; J: TRBJ2-1; V: TRBV27; DNA: TGTGCCAGCAGTTTACCCCCTCCGGGTAGCGGGAGGCACTACAATGAGCAGTTCTTC; CDR3: CASSLPPPGSGRHYNEQFF
size: -; D: -; J: TRBJ1-2; V: TRBV5-4; DNA: TGTGCCAGCAGCTTTTCAGGACAGCCCTATGGCTACACCTTC; CDR3: CASSFSGQPYGYTF
size: few; D: -; J: TRBJ1-1; V: TRBV7-8; DNA: TGTGCCAGCAGCTTAGAAGTGCGGTTGAACACTGAAGCTTTCTTT; CDR3: CASSLEVRLNTEAFF
size: -; D: TRBD1; J: TRBJ2-1; V: TRBV19; DNA: TGTGCCAGTAGTATACATCCGCCGGGACAGGGGGCGGATGAGCAGTTCTTC; CDR3: CASSIHPPGQGADEQFF
size: few; D: -; J: TRBJ1-3; V: TRBV14; DNA: TGTGCCAGCAGCCCCACAGGCTCTGGAAACACCATATATTTT; CDR3: CASSPTGSGNTIYF
size: -; D: TRBD2; J: TRBJ2-7; V: TRBV11-2; DNA: TGTGCCAGCAGCCCAAGACTAGCGGGAACCTACGAGCAGTACTTC; CDR3: CASSPRLAGTYEQYF
size: -; D: -; J: TRBJ1-4; V: TRBV6-6; DNA: TGTGCCAGCAGGGAAAACGGGGGGTTCGTTGAAAAACTGTTTTTT; CDR3: CASRENGGFVEKLFF
size: once; D: -; J: TRBJ2-1; V: TRBV28; DNA: TGTGCCAGCAGTACAAGGCGTCAGGGGCTCTCCTACAATGAGCAGTTCTTC; CDR3: CASSTRRQGLSYNEQFF